The TCR beta chain under discussion was sequenced for a study of prognosis after radiotherapy for stage I lung cancer. Starting from genomic DNA, TCR beta CDR3 was amplified through two-round multiplex PCR. The first PCR round targeted every TRBV and TRBJ gene with specific primers. A single record per CDR3 protein comes from TCRdb applying MiXCR to the multiplex PCR reads. The sample contains 15,000 to 20,000 distinct CDR3 sequences, 45% to 50% of which appear only once. A single count supports this clonotype. CDR3 length: 13 residues. Germline CDR1 reads MNHNS; CDR2 reads SASEGT. Trimming removed 6 bases at V and 1 base at J, with 6 bases between. At each of two time points, approximately 6.1 milliliters of venous blood were taken.

The rearrangement joins TRBV6-1 to TRBJ2-2; D is ambiguous. The specimen comprised PBMCs, sampled before or after stereotactic body radiation therapy (not recorded which). The TCR was taken from a donor aged 50 or older with non-small cell lung cancer. The CDR3 here is CASRPWNTGELFF. CDR3 nucleotide sequence: TGTGCCAGCAGGCCCTGGAACACCGGGGAGCTGTTTTTT.